This T cell receptor beta chain was sequenced during a study of siplizumab effects on memory and regulatory T cells. Assays were performed on 9.7 x 10^4 or so TCR templates per sample. The repertoire was sequenced with immunoSEQ multiplex PCR; TCRdb's copy has only in-frame clones and lacks some. The profile covers approximately 46,000 clones, with about 94% appearing a single time and roughly 15% taken by the ten largest. Turning to this clone: Its antigen is as yet unknown.

Overall study findings and caveats: Siplizumab significantly reduced alloreactive sequences traceable to unstimulated CD4+ memory cells. Naive T cells were seen as more diverse than memory cells and as major alloresponse contributors.

V lost 3 bases, J lost 8 bases, and 16 bases lay in between. CDR1 and CDR2 from the germline V gene are MDHEN and SYDVKM. The CDR3 has 14 residues. The V and J genes are TRBV28 and TRBJ1-2; D not certain. The sequencing sample was made of CD8+ T cells sorted from blood. This TCR was recovered from a human donor in good health. The CDR3 DNA reads as TGTGCCAGCAGTTTCCGGCTAATAAACGACGGCTACACCTTC. Its translation: CASSFRLINDGYTF.